The entry below describes one T cell receptor beta chain. After removal of 10 bases from V and 4 bases from J, the junction contained 15 bases not matched to a gene. This CDR3 comprises 16 residues. Germline V gene sequence: CDR1 MGHDK, CDR2 SYGVNS. TCRdb reprocessed the RT-PCR reads via MiXCR and lists one record per CDR3 protein. The sample shows 650,000 to 800,000 distinct CDR3 sequences, 14% of them seen only once. The receptor comes from a female donor in good health, serving as a healthy control. Sequenced input: memory CD4+ T cells from blood. The V and J genes are TRBV25-1 and TRBJ2-1, with 8 nucleotides matching TRBD1. The CDR3 reads CANCPPGTGPYNEQFF. In DNA, the CDR3 is TGTGCCAACTGTCCCCCCGGGACAGGACCGTACAATGAGCAGTTCTTC.